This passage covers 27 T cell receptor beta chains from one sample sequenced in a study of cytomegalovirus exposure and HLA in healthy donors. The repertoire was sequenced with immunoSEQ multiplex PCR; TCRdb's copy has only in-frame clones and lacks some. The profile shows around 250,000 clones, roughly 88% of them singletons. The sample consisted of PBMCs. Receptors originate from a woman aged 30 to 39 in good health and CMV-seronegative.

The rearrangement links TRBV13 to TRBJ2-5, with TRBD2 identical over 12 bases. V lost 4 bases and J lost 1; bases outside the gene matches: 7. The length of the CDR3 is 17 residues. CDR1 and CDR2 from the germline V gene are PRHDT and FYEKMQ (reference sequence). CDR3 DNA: TGTGCCAGCAGCTCAGGACTAGCGGGGATAATCCAAGAGACCCAGTACTTC. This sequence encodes CASSSGLAGIIQETQYF. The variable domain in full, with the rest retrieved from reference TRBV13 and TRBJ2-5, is AAGVIQSPRHLIKEKRETATLKCYPIPRHDTVYWYQQGPGQDPQFLISFYEKMQSDKGSIPDRFSAQQFSDYHSELNMSSLELGDSALYFCASSSGLAGIIQETQYFGPGTRLLVL.

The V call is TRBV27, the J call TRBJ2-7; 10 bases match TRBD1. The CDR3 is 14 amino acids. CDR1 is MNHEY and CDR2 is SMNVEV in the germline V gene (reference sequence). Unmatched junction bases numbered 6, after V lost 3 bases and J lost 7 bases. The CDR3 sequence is CASSFWTGGSEQYF. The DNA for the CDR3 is TGTGCCAGCAGTTTTTGGACAGGGGGGAGTGAGCAGTACTTC.

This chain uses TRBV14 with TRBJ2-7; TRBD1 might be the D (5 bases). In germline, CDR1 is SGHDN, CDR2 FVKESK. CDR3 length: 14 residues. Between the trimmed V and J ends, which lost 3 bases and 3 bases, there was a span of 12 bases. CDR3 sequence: CASSQCVRDYEQYF. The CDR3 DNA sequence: TGTGCCAGCAGCCAGTGTGTCAGGGACTACGAGCAGTACTTC.

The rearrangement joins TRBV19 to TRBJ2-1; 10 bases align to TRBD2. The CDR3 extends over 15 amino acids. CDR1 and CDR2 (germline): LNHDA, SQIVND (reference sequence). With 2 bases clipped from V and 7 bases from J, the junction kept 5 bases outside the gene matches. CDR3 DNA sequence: TGTGCCAGTAGTATAAAGCGGGAGGGGTTAAATGAGCAGTTCTTC. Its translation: CASSIKREGLNEQFF. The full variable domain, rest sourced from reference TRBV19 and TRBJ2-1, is DGGITQSPKYLFRKEGQNVTLSCEQNLNHDAMYWYRQDPGQGLRLIYYSQIVNDFQKGDIAEGYSVSREKKESFPLTVTSAQKNPTAFYLCASSIKREGLNEQFFGPGTRLTVL.

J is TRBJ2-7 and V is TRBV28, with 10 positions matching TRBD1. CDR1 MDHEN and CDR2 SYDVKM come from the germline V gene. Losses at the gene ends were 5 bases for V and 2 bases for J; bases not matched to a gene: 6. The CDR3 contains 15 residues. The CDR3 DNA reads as TGTGCCAGCAGTCTCCGGGACAGGGGTGCCTACGAGCAGTACTTC. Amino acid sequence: CASSLRDRGAYEQYF.

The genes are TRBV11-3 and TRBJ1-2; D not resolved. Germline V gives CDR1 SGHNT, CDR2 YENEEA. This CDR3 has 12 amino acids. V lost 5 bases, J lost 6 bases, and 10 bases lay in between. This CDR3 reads CASSTGKNGYTF. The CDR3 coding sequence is TGTGCCAGCAGCACCGGGAAGAATGGCTACACCTTC.

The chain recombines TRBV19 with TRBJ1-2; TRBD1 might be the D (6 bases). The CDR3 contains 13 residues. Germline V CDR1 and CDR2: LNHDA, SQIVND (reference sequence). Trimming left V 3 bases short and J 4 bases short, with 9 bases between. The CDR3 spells CASSIRTAYGYTF. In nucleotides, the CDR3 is TGTGCCAGTAGTATTCGGACAGCCTATGGCTACACCTTC. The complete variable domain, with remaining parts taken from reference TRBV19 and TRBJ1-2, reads DGGITQSPKYLFRKEGQNVTLSCEQNLNHDAMYWYRQDPGQGLRLIYYSQIVNDFQKGDIAEGYSVSREKKESFPLTVTSAQKNPTAFYLCASSIRTAYGYTFGSGTRLTVV.

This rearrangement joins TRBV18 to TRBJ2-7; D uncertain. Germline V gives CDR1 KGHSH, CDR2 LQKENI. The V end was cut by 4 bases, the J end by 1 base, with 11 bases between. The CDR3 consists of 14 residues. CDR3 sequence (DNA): TGTGCCAGCTCACGTGGTTCCTCATCCTACGAGCAGTACTTC. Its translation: CASSRGSSSYEQYF. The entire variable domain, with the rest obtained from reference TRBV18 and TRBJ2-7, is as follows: NAGVMQNPRHLVRRRGQEARLRCSPMKGHSHVYWYRQLPEEGLKFMVYLQKENIIDESGMPKERFSAEFPKEGPSILRIQQVVRGDSAAYFCASSRGSSSYEQYFGPGTRLTVT.

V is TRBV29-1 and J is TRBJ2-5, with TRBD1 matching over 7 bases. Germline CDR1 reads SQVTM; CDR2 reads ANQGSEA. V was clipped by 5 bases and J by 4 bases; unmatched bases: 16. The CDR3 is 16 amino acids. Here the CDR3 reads CSVRGLWTGEGETQYF. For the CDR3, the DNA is TGCAGCGTTAGGGGATTGTGGACAGGCGAAGGAGAGACCCAGTACTTC.

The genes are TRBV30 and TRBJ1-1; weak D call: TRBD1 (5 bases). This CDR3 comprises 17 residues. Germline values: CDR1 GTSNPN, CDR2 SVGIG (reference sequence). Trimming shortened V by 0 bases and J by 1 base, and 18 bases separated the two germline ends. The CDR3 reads CAWSVKGVNSWNTEAFF. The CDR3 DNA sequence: TGTGCCTGGAGTGTAAAAGGGGTGAACTCTTGGAACACTGAAGCTTTCTTT.

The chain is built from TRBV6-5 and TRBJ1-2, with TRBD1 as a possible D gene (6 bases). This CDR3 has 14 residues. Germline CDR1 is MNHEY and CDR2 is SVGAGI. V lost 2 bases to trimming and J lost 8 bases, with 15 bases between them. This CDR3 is CASSYISQGAGYTF. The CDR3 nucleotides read TGTGCCAGCAGTTACATTTCACAGGGCGCAGGCTACACCTTC.

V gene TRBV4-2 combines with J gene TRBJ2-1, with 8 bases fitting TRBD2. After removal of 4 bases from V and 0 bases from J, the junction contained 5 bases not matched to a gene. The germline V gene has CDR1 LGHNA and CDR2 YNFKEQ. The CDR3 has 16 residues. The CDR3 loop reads CASSPQRESSYNEQFF. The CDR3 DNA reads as TGTGCCAGCAGCCCCCAGCGGGAGAGCTCCTACAATGAGCAGTTCTTC.

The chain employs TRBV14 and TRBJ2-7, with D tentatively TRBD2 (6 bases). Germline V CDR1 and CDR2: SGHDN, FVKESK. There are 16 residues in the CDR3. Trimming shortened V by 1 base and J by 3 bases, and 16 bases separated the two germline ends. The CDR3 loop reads CASSQVHGRISYEQYF. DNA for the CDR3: TGTGCCAGCAGCCAAGTGCACGGGAGAATCAGCTACGAGCAGTACTTC.

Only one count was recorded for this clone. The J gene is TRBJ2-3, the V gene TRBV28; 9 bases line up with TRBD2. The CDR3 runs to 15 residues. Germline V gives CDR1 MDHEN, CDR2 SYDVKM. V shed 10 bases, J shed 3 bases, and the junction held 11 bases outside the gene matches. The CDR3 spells CAIHQLAGVTDTQYF. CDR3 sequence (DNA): TGTGCCATCCACCAATTAGCGGGAGTAACAGATACGCAGTATTTT.

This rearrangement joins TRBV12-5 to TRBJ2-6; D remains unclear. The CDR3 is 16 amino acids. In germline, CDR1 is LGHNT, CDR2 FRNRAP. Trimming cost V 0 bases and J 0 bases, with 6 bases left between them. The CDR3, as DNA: TGTGCTAGTGGTTTGGTAGGGTCCTCTGGGGCCAACGTCCTGACTTTC. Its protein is CASGLVGSSGANVLTF.

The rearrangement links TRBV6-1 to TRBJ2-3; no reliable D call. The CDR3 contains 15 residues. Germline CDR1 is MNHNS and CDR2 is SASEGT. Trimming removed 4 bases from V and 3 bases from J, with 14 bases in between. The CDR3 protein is CASSGGSHQTDTQYF. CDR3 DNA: TGTGCCAGCAGTGGTGGGTCCCACCAGACAGATACGCAGTATTTT.

CDR3 nucleotides: TGTGCCTGGAGCCTAGGGGGACTCCAAGAGACCCAGTACTTC. Protein: CAWSLGGLQETQYF. The rearrangement uses TRBV30 and TRBJ2-5; tentatively, D is TRBD1 or TRBD2 (6 bases each). Germline CDR1 is GTSNPN and CDR2 is SVGIG (reference sequence). V shed 3 bases and J shed 1 base, with 12 bases lying between them. The CDR3 loop spans 14 amino acids.

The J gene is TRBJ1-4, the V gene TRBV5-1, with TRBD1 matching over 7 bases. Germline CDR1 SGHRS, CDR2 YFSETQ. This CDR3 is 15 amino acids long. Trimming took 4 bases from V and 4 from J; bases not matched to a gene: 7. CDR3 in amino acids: CASSPGDSRNEKLFF. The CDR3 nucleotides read TGCGCCAGCAGCCCTGGGGACAGCCGTAATGAAAAACTGTTTTTT.

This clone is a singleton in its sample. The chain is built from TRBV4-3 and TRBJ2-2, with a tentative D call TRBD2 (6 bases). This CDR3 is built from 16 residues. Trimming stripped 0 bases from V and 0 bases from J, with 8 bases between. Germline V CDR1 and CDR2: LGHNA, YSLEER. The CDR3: CASSQEGGTNTGELFF. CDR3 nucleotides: TGCGCCAGCAGCCAAGAAGGCGGGACGAACACCGGGGAGCTGTTTTTT.

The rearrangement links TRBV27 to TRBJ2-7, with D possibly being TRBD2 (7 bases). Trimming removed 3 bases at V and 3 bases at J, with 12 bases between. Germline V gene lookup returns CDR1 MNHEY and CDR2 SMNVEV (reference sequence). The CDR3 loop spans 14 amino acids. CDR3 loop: CASSFAAGHYEQYF. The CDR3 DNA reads TGTGCCAGCAGTTTTGCAGCGGGACACTACGAGCAGTACTTC.

The CDR3 DNA reads TGCGCCAGCAGCCAAGATCCGGGCGGGGCCTACGAGCAGTACTTC. It is translated as CASSQDPGGAYEQYF. The chain combines TRBV4-1 with TRBJ2-7, with D tentatively TRBD2 (6 bases). The CDR3 runs 15 residues. V gave up 0 bases and J gave up 2 bases, with 11 bases separating them. Germline-derived CDR1 and CDR2 are MGHRA and YSYEKL.

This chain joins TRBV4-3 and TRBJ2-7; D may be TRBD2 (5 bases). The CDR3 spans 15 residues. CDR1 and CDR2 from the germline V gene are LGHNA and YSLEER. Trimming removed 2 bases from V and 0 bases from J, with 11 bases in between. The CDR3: CASSQTRDSSYEQYF. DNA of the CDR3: TGCGCCAGCAGCCAAACTAGAGACTCCTCCTACGAGCAGTACTTC.

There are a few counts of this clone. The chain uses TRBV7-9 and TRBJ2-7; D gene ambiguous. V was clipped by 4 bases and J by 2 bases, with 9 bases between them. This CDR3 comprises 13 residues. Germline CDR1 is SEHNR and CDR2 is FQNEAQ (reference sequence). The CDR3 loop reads CASSSTSAYEQYF. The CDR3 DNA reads TGTGCCAGCAGCTCGACGTCGGCCTACGAGCAGTACTTC.

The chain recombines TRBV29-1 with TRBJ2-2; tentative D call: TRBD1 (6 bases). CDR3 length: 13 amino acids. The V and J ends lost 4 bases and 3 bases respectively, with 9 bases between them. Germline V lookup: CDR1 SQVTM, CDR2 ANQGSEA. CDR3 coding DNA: TGCAGCGTTGTGGGACACCACACCGGGGAGCTGTTTTTT. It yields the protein CSVVGHHTGELFF.

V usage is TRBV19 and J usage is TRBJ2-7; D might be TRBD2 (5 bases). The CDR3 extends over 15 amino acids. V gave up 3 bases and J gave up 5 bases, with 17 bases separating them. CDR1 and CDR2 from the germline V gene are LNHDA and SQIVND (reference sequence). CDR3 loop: CASSIIPGPRDEQYF. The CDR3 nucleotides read TGTGCCAGTAGTATTATCCCCGGCCCGAGGGACGAGCAGTACTTC.

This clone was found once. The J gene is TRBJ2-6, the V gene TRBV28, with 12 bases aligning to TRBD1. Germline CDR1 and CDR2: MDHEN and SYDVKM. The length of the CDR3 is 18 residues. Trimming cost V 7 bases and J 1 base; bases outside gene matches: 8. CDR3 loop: CASTSGGQGASGANVLTF. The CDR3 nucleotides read TGTGCCAGCACCTCGGGGGGACAGGGGGCATCTGGGGCCAACGTCCTGACTTTC.

The CDR3 region has the DNA TGTGCCTGGAGTACGGGGACAGTGAACACTGAAGCTTTCTTT. This translates into CAWSTGTVNTEAFF. This rearrangement joins TRBV30 to TRBJ1-1; 7 nucleotides line up with TRBD1. Germline-derived CDR1 and CDR2 are GTSNPN and SVGIG (reference sequence). The CDR3 has 14 residues. V lost 2 bases and J lost 0; bases outside the gene matches: 3.